The clone carrying this T cell receptor beta chain has only one observation. Its matching antigen is unknown. CDR1 is SGHNT and CDR2 is YYREEE in the germline V gene (reference sequence). The CDR3 spans 13 residues. V was clipped by 0 bases and J by 5 bases, with 7 bases between them. The data belong to a study of Tregs in tolerant kidney transplant recipients. Study results and caveats: Tregs expanded with activated donor B cells seemed most donor-specific. Findings come from small patient numbers and require larger validation.

Assay: immunoSEQ multiplex PCR; the TCRdb copy retains only in-frame clones and omits some. The data hold under 45,000 clones, with over 95% observed a single time. The TCR sequence derives from a human donor in good health. V gene TRBV5-4 combines with J gene TRBJ2-3, with TRBD2 as a possible D gene (5 bases). The sample was Tregs from blood cultured with allogeneic cells. The CDR3 DNA reads TGTGCCAGCAGCTTGGCCGGAGGAGATACGCAGTATTTT. Residues: CASSLAGGDTQYF.